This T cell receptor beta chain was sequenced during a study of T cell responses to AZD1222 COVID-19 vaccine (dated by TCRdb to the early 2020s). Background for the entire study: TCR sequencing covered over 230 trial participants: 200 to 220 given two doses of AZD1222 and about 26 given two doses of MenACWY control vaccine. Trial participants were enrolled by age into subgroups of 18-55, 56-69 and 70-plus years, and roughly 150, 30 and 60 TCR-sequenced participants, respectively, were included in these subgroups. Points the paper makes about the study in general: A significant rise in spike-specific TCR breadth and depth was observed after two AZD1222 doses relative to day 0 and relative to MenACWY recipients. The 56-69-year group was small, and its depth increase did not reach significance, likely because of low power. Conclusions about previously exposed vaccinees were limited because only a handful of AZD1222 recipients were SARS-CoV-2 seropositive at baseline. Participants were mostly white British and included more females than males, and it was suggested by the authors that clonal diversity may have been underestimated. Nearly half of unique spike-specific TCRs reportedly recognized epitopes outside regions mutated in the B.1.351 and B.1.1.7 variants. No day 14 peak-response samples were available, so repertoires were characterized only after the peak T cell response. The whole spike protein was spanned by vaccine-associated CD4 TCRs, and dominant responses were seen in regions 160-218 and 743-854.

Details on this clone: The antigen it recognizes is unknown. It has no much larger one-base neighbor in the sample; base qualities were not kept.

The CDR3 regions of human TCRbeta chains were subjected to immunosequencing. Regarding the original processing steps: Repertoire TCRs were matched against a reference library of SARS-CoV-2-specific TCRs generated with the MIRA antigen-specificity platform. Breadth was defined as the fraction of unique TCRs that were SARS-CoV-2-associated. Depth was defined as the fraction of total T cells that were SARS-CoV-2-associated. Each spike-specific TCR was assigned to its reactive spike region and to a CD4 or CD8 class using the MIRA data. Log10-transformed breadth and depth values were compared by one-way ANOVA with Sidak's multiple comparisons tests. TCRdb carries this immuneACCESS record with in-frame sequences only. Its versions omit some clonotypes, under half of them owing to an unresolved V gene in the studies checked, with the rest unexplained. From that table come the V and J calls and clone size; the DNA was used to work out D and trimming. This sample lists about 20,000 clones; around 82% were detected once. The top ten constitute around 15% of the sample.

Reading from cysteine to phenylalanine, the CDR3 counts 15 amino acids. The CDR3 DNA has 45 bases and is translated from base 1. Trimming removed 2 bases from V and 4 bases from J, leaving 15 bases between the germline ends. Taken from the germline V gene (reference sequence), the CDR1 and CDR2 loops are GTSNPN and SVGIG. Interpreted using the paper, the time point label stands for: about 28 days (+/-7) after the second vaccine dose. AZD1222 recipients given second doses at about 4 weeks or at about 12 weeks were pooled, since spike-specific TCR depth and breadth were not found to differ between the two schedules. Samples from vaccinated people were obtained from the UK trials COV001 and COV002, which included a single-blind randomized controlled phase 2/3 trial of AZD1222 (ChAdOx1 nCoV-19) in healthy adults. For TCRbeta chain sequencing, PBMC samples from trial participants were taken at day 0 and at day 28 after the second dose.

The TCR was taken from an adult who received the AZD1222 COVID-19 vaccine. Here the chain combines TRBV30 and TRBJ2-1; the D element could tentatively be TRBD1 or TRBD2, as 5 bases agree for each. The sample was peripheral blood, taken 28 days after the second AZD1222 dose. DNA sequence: TGTGCCTGGAGTTTACCGGGGCAAAGGTACAATGAGCAGTTCTTC. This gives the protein CAWSLPGQRYNEQFF.